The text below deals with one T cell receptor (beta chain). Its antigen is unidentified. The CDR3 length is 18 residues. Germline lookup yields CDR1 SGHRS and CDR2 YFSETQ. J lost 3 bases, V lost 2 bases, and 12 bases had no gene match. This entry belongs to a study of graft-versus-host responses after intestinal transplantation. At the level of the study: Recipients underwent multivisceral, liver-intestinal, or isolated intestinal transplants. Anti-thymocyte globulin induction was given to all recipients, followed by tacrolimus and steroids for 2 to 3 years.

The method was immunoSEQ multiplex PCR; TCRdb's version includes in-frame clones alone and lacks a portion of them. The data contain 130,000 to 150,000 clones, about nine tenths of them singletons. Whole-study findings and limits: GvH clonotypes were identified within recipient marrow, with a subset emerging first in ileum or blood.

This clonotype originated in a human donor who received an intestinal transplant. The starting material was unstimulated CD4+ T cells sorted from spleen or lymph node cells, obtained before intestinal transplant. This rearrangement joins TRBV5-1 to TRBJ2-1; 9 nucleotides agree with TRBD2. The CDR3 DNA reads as TGCGCCAGCAGCTTCTGGCTAGCGGGAAATCTGTTCTACAATGAGCAGTTCTTC. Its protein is CASSFWLAGNLFYNEQFF.